This passage covers 10 T cell receptor beta chains from one sample sequenced in a study of control samples from healthy donors and cancer patients. The protocol was immunoSEQ multiplex PCR, while the TCRdb copy is restricted to in-frame clones and leaves out a portion. The sample has over 150,000 clones, around 94% seen once; the top ten hold 14%. The sample consisted of PBMCs. The receptor source for this set is a man aged 55-75 years with colorectal cancer.

This clone has only one observation. The chain is built from TRBV19 and TRBJ2-7; TRBD1 matches 10 bases. Germline CDR1 and CDR2: LNHDA and SQIVND (reference sequence). V shed 3 bases and J 3 bases; nucleotides not matched to a gene: 8. The CDR3 is made up of 16 amino acids. The CDR3 DNA reads TGTGCCAGTAGTATCACCGGGACAGGGGCGTTCTACGAGCAGTACTTC. It is translated as CASSITGTGAFYEQYF. Combining the CDR3 with reference TRBV19 and TRBJ2-7 gives the whole variable domain DGGITQSPKYLFRKEGQNVTLSCEQNLNHDAMYWYRQDPGQGLRLIYYSQIVNDFQKGDIAEGYSVSREKKESFPLTVTSAQKNPTAFYLCASSITGTGAFYEQYFGPGTRLTVT.

The CDR3 nucleotides are TGTGCCATCAGTGCCGGGGGGCCTGAAGCTTTCTTT. It translates to CAISAGGPEAFF. The gene calls are TRBV10-3 and TRBJ1-1, with D possibly matching TRBD1 (6 bases). The germline V gene has CDR1 ENHRY and CDR2 SYGVKD. This CDR3 has 12 residues. The V end lost 4 bases, the J end lost 6 bases, and 9 bases lay between the germline ends.

This chain joins TRBV19 and TRBJ1-5; D remains unclear. Per germline, CDR1 LNHDA and CDR2 SQIVND (reference sequence). V was pared by 6 bases and J by 2 bases, with 14 bases between. The CDR3 covers 15 residues. CDR3 bases: TGTGCCAGTAGAACGACGGGAGTAGGCAATCAGCCCCAGCATTTT. Protein: CASRTTGVGNQPQHF.

The chain is built from TRBV6-6 and TRBJ1-5, with a tentative D call TRBD1 (6 bases). V was cut by 5 bases and J by 0 bases, with 11 bases left in between. CDR3 length: 15 residues. Germline loops: CDR1 MNHNY, CDR2 SVGAGI (reference sequence). The CDR3 protein is CASSRDTGSNQPQHF. CDR3 nucleotide sequence: TGTGCCAGCAGTAGGGACACGGGTAGCAATCAGCCCCAGCATTTT.

Regarding this clone: Other DNA sequences in this specimen translate into the identical CDR3. This chain links TRBV3-1 (or the pseudogene TRBV3-2) with TRBJ1-1; D is ambiguous. There are 13 residues in the CDR3. The V end was cut by 1 base, the J end by 4 bases, with 7 bases between. Germline V gene sequence: CDR1 LGHDT, CDR2 YNNKEL (reference sequence). Here the CDR3 DNA reads TGTGCCAGCAGCCAAGTGCGGGGCACTGAAGCTTTCTTT. This encodes CASSQVRGTEAFF.

The chain links TRBV19 to TRBJ1-1; possible D gene TRBD1, 5 bases. V lost 3 bases to trimming and J lost 0 bases, with 14 bases between them. Germline CDR1 and CDR2: LNHDA and SQIVND (reference sequence). This CDR3 contains 16 residues. Written as DNA, the CDR3 is TGTGCCAGTAGTATGGGCCCAAGGGGATTGAACACTGAAGCTTTCTTT. It yields the protein CASSMGPRGLNTEAFF. The full variable domain, rest sourced from reference TRBV19 and TRBJ1-1, is DGGITQSPKYLFRKEGQNVTLSCEQNLNHDAMYWYRQDPGQGLRLIYYSQIVNDFQKGDIAEGYSVSREKKESFPLTVTSAQKNPTAFYLCASSMGPRGLNTEAFFGQGTRLTVV.

The chain couples TRBV30 to TRBJ1-5; the D gene is possibly TRBD1 (5 bases). Trimming took 1 base from V and 7 from J, leaving 14 bases between them. The CDR3 is 14 residues long. Germline V gene sequence: CDR1 GTSNPN, CDR2 SVGIG (reference sequence). The CDR3 is CAWSEGLGSQPQHF. The CDR3 DNA is TGTGCCTGGAGTGAGGGGCTCGGGAGCCAGCCCCAGCATTTT.

J is TRBJ2-1 and V is TRBV19; D is possibly TRBD1 or TRBD2 (5 bases each). With 3 bases removed from V and 10 bases from J, the gap between germline ends came to 13 bases. The germline CDR1 and CDR2 sequences are LNHDA and SQIVND (reference sequence). The CDR3 is made up of 13 amino acids. CDR3 DNA: TGTGCCAGTAGTATGAATGGGGGACGGGAGCAGTTCTTC. It codes for CASSMNGGREQFF.

The chain has TRBV6-5 and TRBJ1-1, with D perhaps TRBD1 (5 bases). The CDR3 is 15 amino acids. V lost 0 bases and J lost 1, with 9 bases in between. Germline V CDR1 and CDR2: MNHEY, SVGAGI. CDR3 protein: CASSYSGGPNTEAFF. Written as DNA, the CDR3 is TGTGCCAGCAGTTACTCGGGGGGACCGAACACTGAAGCTTTCTTT.

The chain recombines TRBV18 with TRBJ1-6; 8 positions match TRBD1. V shed 3 bases, J shed 8 bases, and the junction held 0 bases outside the gene matches. The CDR3 consists of 13 residues. Germline V lookup: CDR1 KGHSH, CDR2 LQKENI. CDR3 nucleotide sequence: TGTGCCAGCTCACCGGACAGGGATTCACCCCTCCACTTT. Translated: CASSPDRDSPLHF.